The rows below give T cell receptor beta chains drawn from one sample of a study of blood T cell repertoires in COVID-19. The table came from immunoSEQ multiplex PCR; TCRdb's copy has only in-frame clones and leaves some out. The sample records around 300,000 clones, around 87% being singletons. The sample taken for sequencing was PBMCs or T cells enriched from blood (not recorded which). These receptors came from a woman younger than 30 with acute COVID-19. The CDR3 runs from the conserved cysteine through the conserved F or W. Fields, in order: J gene, V gene, clone size, D gene, CDR3 DNA, CDR3 protein. D genes are given only for firm matches. Only some rows state a clone size, as once, few, many or a class for expanded clones.

TRBJ2-7 | TRBV11-2 | - | - | TGTGCCAGCAGACGAGCCGGGACATATAACTACGAGCAGTACTTC | CASRRAGTYNYEQYF
TRBJ1-4 | TRBV6-1 | - | - | TGTGCCAGCAGTGACCTCTCAGGGTTTAATGAAAAACTGTTTTTT | CASSDLSGFNEKLFF
TRBJ2-7 | TRBV7-9 | - | TRBD2 | TGTGCCAGCAGCTCACTAGCGGGGTTTACCTACGAGCAGTACTTC | CASSSLAGFTYEQYF
TRBJ2-1 | TRBV11-3 | - | TRBD2 | TGTGCCAGCAGCTCCCGTAGCGGGATTCTCGCCTACAATGAGCAGTTCTTC | CASSSRSGILAYNEQFF
TRBJ1-2 | TRBV25-1 | - | - | TGTGCCAGCAGTGTAGCAGAGTATGGCTACACCTTC | CASSVAEYGYTF
TRBJ2-1 | TRBV6-2/TRBV6-3 | - | TRBD2 | TGTGCCAGCAGTGACTCGGGACTAGCGGTCTCCTACAATGAGCAGTTCTTC | CASSDSGLAVSYNEQFF
TRBJ1-1 | TRBV28 | - | - | TGTGCCAGCAGTCGAACCAACCAGGGCCGGATGAACACTGAAGCTTTCTTT | CASSRTNQGRMNTEAFF
TRBJ2-1 | TRBV5-4 | - | TRBD2 | TGTGCCAGCAGCTACGAACTAGCGGGAGGGCGGAATGAGCAGTTCTTC | CASSYELAGGRNEQFF
TRBJ1-2 | TRBV19 | - | TRBD1 | TGTGCCGCAGACAGGGGGGACTATGGCTACACCTTC | CAADRGDYGYTF
TRBJ1-4 | TRBV11-2 | few | - | TGTGCCAGCAGCTTAGCAGGGAGGTTGGGTGAAAAACTGTTTTTT | CASSLAGRLGEKLFF
TRBJ1-2 | TRBV27 | - | - | TGTGCCAGCAGTTTATCGTGGCAGCGGAACTATGGCTACACCTTC | CASSLSWQRNYGYTF
TRBJ1-4 | TRBV28 | - | - | TGTGCCGGGAGGGGTCCTAATGAAAAACTGTTTTTT | CAGRGPNEKLFF
TRBJ1-2 | TRBV7-9 | - | TRBD1 | TGTGCCAGCACGAAAAGGACAGGGGACCATGGCTACACCTTC | CASTKRTGDHGYTF
TRBJ1-3 | TRBV9 | - | - | TGTGCCAGCAGCCCAGGAGGGGACCCTGGAAACACCATATATTTT | CASSPGGDPGNTIYF
TRBJ1-5 | TRBV4-1 | - | TRBD1 | TGCGCCAGCAGCCAAGATGAGGGACAGAAGTATCAGCCCCAGCATTTT | CASSQDEGQKYQPQHF
TRBJ1-5 | TRBV7-2 | - | TRBD1 | TGTGCCAGCAGCTTAGATTACAGGGGCCTCAATCAGCCCCAGCATTTT | CASSLDYRGLNQPQHF
TRBJ1-1 | TRBV6-5 | - | TRBD1 | TGTGCCAGCAGTCTGGGACAGCTAAACACTGAAGCTTTCTTT | CASSLGQLNTEAFF